A selection of T cell receptor beta chains follows, all from one sample in a study of T cell repertoires in cytomegalovirus infection. TCRdb re-called the reads through MiXCR, storing one row per CDR3 protein. Among roughly 500,000 distinct CDR3 sequences, roughly a third were seen once, and the ten largest hold about 17%. No antigen has been assigned to these receptors. The starting material was cultured PBMCs, obtained from culture after CMV antigen stimulation. The receptors shown here come from a human donor in good health (CMV status not recorded). Some clones in this sample may be carry-over from other donors' samples. The CDR3 runs from the conserved cysteine through the conserved F or W. Fields, in order: J gene, clone size, V gene, D gene, CDR3 DNA, CDR3 protein. A D gene is named only where the DNA matches it firmly. Clone size is shown for a subset of rows, as once, few, many or a class of expanded clone.

TRBJ2-3,few,TRBV7-8,TRBD2,TGTGCCAGCAGCTTAGACGGCGGGAGGGCATCAGATACGCAGTATTTT,CASSLDGGRASDTQYF
TRBJ2-3,.,TRBV7-2,.,TGTGCCAGCAGCTTACCAGGACCTAGCACAGATACGCAGTATTTT,CASSLPGPSTDTQYF
TRBJ2-2,.,TRBV5-1,.,TGCGCCAGCAGCTTGATGGCACTCAACACCGGGGAGCTGTTTTTT,CASSLMALNTGELFF
TRBJ2-4,.,TRBV2,.,TGTGCCAGCGGGGGAGGGGGTTCGGCGGGAGATTACAACATTCAGTACTTC,CASGGGGSAGDYNIQYF
TRBJ1-1,few,TRBV7-3,.,TGTGCCAGCAGCCCGGGACCCTGGGACACTGAAGCTTTCTTT,CASSPGPWDTEAFF
TRBJ1-1,few,TRBV20-1,.,TGCAGTGCCAAAATGCCACGGGAACCAAACACTGAAGCTTTCTTT,CSAKMPREPNTEAFF
TRBJ2-3,.,TRBV5-6,.,TGTGCCAGCAGCTTGGCTCATCGCACAGATACGCAGTATTTT,CASSLAHRTDTQYF
TRBJ2-7,many,TRBV6-2/TRBV6-3,.,TGTGCCAGCAGTTATCTCGACGAGCAGTACTTC,CASSYLDEQYF
TRBJ1-1,many,TRBV7-8,.,TGTGCCAGCAGCTTAGCTACAGACACCCCGCTTATGAACACTGAAGCTTTCTTT,CASSLATDTPLMNTEAFF
TRBJ2-1,.,TRBV12-3/TRBV12-4,.,TGTGCCAGCACAGGGGGGCTTCTGTGCAATGAGCAGTTCTTC,CASTGGLLCNEQFF
TRBJ2-6,.,TRBV11-2,.,TGTGCCAGCAGAATGGTTGGAGGGGGAAGGTCTGGGGCCAACGTCCTGACTTTC,CASRMVGGGRSGANVLTF
TRBJ2-2,.,TRBV6-6,.,TGTGCCAGCAGTTACTCTGCGACCGGGGAGCTGTTTTTT,CASSYSATGELFF
TRBJ1-1,.,TRBV7-8,.,TGTGCCAGCAGCCAACTAGAGGGGCTGAACACTGAAGCTTTCTTT,CASSQLEGLNTEAFF
TRBJ2-1,.,TRBV7-2,.,TGTGCCAGCAGCCGCCCTTCCCGGGACGGGCTAGGGAATGAGCAGTTCTTC,CASSRPSRDGLGNEQFF
TRBJ2-3,few,TRBV19,TRBD2,TGTGCCAGTAGCCCTAAGCGGGAGGCAGATACGCAGTATTTT,CASSPKREADTQYF